Each of the 21 T cell receptor beta chains below was sequenced from the same sample in a study of cytomegalovirus exposure and HLA in healthy donors. Researchers ran the PCR with 60 Vbeta and 13 Jbeta primers. Measured with immunoSEQ multiplex PCR; TCRdb has only the in-frame clones, and not every one. The data contain some 120,000 clones, over 70% of them seen just once; the ten biggest clones take up less than 4%. What was sequenced was PBMCs. All receptors come from a man younger than 45 in good health and CMV-seronegative.

The gene calls are TRBV6-5 and TRBJ1-1, with 8 nucleotides matching TRBD1. CDR3 length equals 13 residues. The ends lost 6 bases at V and 9 bases at J; junction bases unmatched: 9. CDR1 MNHEY and CDR2 SVGAGI come from the germline V gene. CDR3 sequence: CASSLSRQGKAFF. The CDR3 coding sequence is TGTGCCAGCAGCTTATCCCGACAGGGGAAAGCTTTCTTT.

The table lists this clone with a count of one. The rearrangement links TRBV2 to TRBJ2-7, with no clear D. The V gene lost 6 bases and the J gene lost 6 bases, with 9 bases spanning the gap. Germline V gene data show CDR1 as SNHLY and CDR2 as FYNNEI. The CDR3 has 11 amino acids. The CDR3 DNA sequence: TGTGCCAGCAGCCCCCTCGGCGAGCAGTACTTC. Translation: CASSPLGEQYF. Based on the CDR3 plus reference TRBV2 and TRBJ2-7, the full variable domain is EPEVTQTPSHQVTQMGQEVILRCVPISNHLYFYWYRQILGQKVEFLVSFYNNEISEKSEIFDDQFSVERPDGSNFTLKIRSTKLEDSAMYFCASSPLGEQYFGPGTRLTVT.

CDR3 in DNA: TGCGCCAGCAGCTTGGCGGGGGTGGACACTGAAGCTTTCTTT. Its protein is CASSLAGVDTEAFF. This chain joins TRBV5-1 and TRBJ1-1; D perhaps matches TRBD1 (5 bases). The CDR3 extends over 14 amino acids. Germline V gives CDR1 SGHRS, CDR2 YFSETQ. V gave up 0 bases and J gave up 3 bases, with 9 bases separating them.

This sequence joins TRBV28 and TRBJ1-5, with D possibly being TRBD1 (6 bases). Germline CDR1 and CDR2: MDHEN and SYDVKM. V shed 6 bases and J shed 0 bases, with 9 bases lying between them. The CDR3 sequence is 14 residues long. CDR3 amino acids: CASRPTGSNQPQHF. DNA for the CDR3: TGTGCCAGCAGACCGACAGGTAGCAATCAGCCCCAGCATTTT.

The chain uses TRBV9 and TRBJ2-7, with 7 bases lining up with TRBD1. Germline V lookup: CDR1 SGDLS, CDR2 YYNGEE. The CDR3 is made up of 15 amino acids. V trimming: 0 bases; J trimming: 2 bases; junction bases outside the gene matches: 5. CDR3: CASSVGQGMAYEQYF. The CDR3 nucleotides read TGTGCCAGCAGCGTAGGACAGGGAATGGCCTACGAGCAGTACTTC.

This chain connects TRBV5-1 to TRBJ2-7; 7 bases agree with TRBD2. CDR1 is SGHRS and CDR2 is YFSETQ in the germline V gene. This CDR3 has 14 residues. The trim removed 1 base at V and 4 bases at J, leaving 5 bases unmatched. This chain's CDR3 is CASSLRGDRYEQYF. Written as DNA, the CDR3 is TGCGCCAGCAGCTTGCGGGGGGATCGGTACGAGCAGTACTTC.

A single count supports this clone. V gene TRBV11-2 combines with J gene TRBJ2-7; 8 positions match TRBD1. The trim removed 1 base at V and 4 bases at J, leaving 3 bases unmatched. The V gene's germline CDR1 is SGHAT and CDR2 FQNNGV. The CDR3 loop spans 14 amino acids. This CDR3 reads CASSLGQGAYEQYF. The CDR3 bases are TGTGCCAGCAGCTTAGGGCAGGGGGCTTACGAGCAGTACTTC.

In its sample, this clone was seen once. The genes are TRBV12-5 and TRBJ2-1; 9 bases are shared with TRBD1. The V segment lost 3 bases and the J segment 8 bases; nucleotides outside the gene matches: 8. This CDR3 is built from 15 residues. Germline V gene data show CDR1 as LGHNT and CDR2 as FRNRAP. CDR3 sequence reads: CASGLQGATGDEQFF. DNA for the CDR3: TGTGCTAGTGGTTTACAGGGGGCGACCGGCGATGAGCAGTTCTTC.

The DNA for the CDR3 is TGTGCCAGCAGCCCTGAGGGTTGGGAGACCCAGTACTTC. Protein: CASSPEGWETQYF. This sequence joins TRBV6-5 and TRBJ2-5, with TRBD2 as a possible D gene (5 bases). Trimming removed 6 bases from V and 5 bases from J, with 13 bases in between. The CDR3 spans 13 residues. Germline-derived CDR1 and CDR2 are MNHEY and SVGAGI.

This clone turned up a few times. The chain combines TRBV27 with TRBJ2-7; 15 bases map to TRBD2. The V gene end was trimmed by 4 bases and the J gene end by 6 bases; junction bases not matched to a gene: 13. CDR3 size: 18 residues. Per germline, CDR1 MNHEY and CDR2 SMNVEV (reference sequence). CDR3 nucleotide sequence: TGTGCCAGCAGTTCGGGGACTAGCGGGAGGAGACAAACGGCCGAGCAGTACTTC. Residues: CASSSGTSGRRQTAEQYF.

Only a few counts were recorded for this clone. This sequence joins TRBV2 and TRBJ1-5; D is ambiguous. The CDR3 spans 14 residues. The germline V gene has CDR1 SNHLY and CDR2 FYNNEI. The germline V and J ends were trimmed by 6 bases and 0 bases, with 9 bases remaining between them. Here the CDR3 DNA reads TGTGCCAGCAGAGAGAGAGTTAGCAATCAGCCCCAGCATTTT. This gives the protein CASRERVSNQPQHF.

The J gene is TRBJ2-7, the V gene TRBV7-2; 7 bases line up with TRBD2. There are 16 residues in the CDR3. Germline assignment: CDR1 SGHTA and CDR2 FQGNSA. V was clipped by 5 bases and J by 11 bases; unmatched bases: 21. The CDR3 spells CASSPTPYLTEREEYF. The CDR3 DNA follows: TGTGCCAGCAGCCCAACCCCCTACCTTACTGAGCGGGAAGAGTACTTC.

This sequence joins TRBV4-3 and TRBJ1-4; D gene uncertain. Germline lookup yields CDR1 LGHNA and CDR2 YSLEER. The length of the CDR3 is 15 residues. V was cut by 4 bases and J by 2 bases, with 11 bases left in between. The CDR3 here is CASSRQVYTNEKLFF. The CDR3 DNA follows: TGCGCCAGCAGCCGGCAGGTCTACACTAATGAAAAACTGTTTTTT.

J is TRBJ2-7 and V is TRBV5-1; 10 bases map to TRBD1. CDR1 is SGHRS, CDR2 YFSETQ, per germline. There are 17 residues in the CDR3. The V gene end was trimmed by 4 bases and the J gene end by 3 bases; junction bases not matched to a gene: 13. DNA for the CDR3: TGCGCCAGCAGCCCAACACCATTTGGGACAGGGGTCTACGAGCAGTACTTC. It translates to CASSPTPFGTGVYEQYF.

The CDR3 nucleotides are TGTGCCAGCAGTTACTCGGGGGGCCAGGGGGATTTCTTT. Translation gives CASSYSGGQGDFF. V and J are TRBV6-5 and TRBJ1-1; 7 positions match TRBD1. CDR1 MNHEY and CDR2 SVGAGI come from the germline V gene. The CDR3 contains 13 residues. V lost 0 bases to trimming and J lost 13 bases; unmatched junction nucleotides: 8.

The rearrangement uses TRBV6-1 and TRBJ2-7; possible D gene TRBD1, 5 bases. This CDR3 contains 13 residues. Germline CDR1 is MNHNS and CDR2 is SASEGT. Trimming removed 6 bases at V and 6 bases at J, with 15 bases between. The CDR3 nucleotides are TGTGCCAGCAGGTTACCAAGGGGCGCCGAGCAGTACTTC. Translating it yields CASRLPRGAEQYF.

With regard to this clone: Relative to the germline gene, one junction end is altered; a read error may explain this. The V and J genes are TRBV28 and TRBJ1-4, with 8 nucleotides matching TRBD1. Germline values: CDR1 MDHEN, CDR2 SYDVKM. The length of the CDR3 is 14 residues. The chain's CDR3 is CASSPQGAKEKLFF. The CDR3 region has the DNA TGTGCCAGCAGCCCCCAGGGGGCTAAAGAAAAACTGTTTTTT. Looking up the rest from reference TRBV28 and TRBJ1-4 gives the full variable domain: DVKVTQSSRYLVKRTGEKVFLECVQDMDHENMFWYRQDPGLGLRLIYFSYDVKMKEKGDIPEGYSVSREKKERFSLILESASTNQTSMYLCASSPQGAKEKLFFGSGTQLSVL.

V gene TRBV4-3 combines with J gene TRBJ2-2; TRBD1 is a possible D gene (7 bases). CDR1 and CDR2 from the germline V gene are LGHNA and YSLEER. The CDR3 has 15 residues. V was trimmed by 1 base and J by 6 bases, leaving 12 bases between them. CDR3 residues: CASSQGRDSPGELFF. The CDR3 nucleotides read TGCGCCAGCAGCCAAGGGCGGGACAGTCCCGGGGAGCTGTTTTTT.

The chain uses TRBV30 and TRBJ1-5; the D gene is possibly TRBD1 (6 bases). The germline V and J ends were trimmed by 4 bases and 5 bases, with 12 bases remaining between them. The CDR3 is 13 residues long. Germline assignment: CDR1 GTSNPN and CDR2 SVGIG (reference sequence). DNA for the CDR3: TGTGCCTGGACGACAGGCCTGCATCAGCCCCAGCATTTT. Translation: CAWTTGLHQPQHF.

The chain has TRBV18 and TRBJ1-1, with D perhaps TRBD1 (5 bases). Germline CDR1 reads KGHSH; CDR2 reads LQKENI. V was shortened by 4 bases and J by 0 bases, with 15 bases between the two germline ends. The CDR3 covers 16 residues. For the CDR3, the DNA is TGTGCCAGCTCACGAGTCGGGGGTGAAGTGAACACTGAAGCTTTCTTT. Protein product: CASSRVGGEVNTEAFF.

The V gene is TRBV11-3, the J gene TRBJ2-2; TRBD2 is a possible D gene (6 bases). The CDR3 spans 15 residues. V was shortened by 0 bases and J by 2 bases, with 7 bases between the two germline ends. In germline, CDR1 is SGHNT, CDR2 YENEEA. CDR3 DNA: TGTGCCAGCAGCTTAGAGGGACTTAACACCGGGGAGCTGTTTTTT. Encoded protein: CASSLEGLNTGELFF.